Presented here are 10 T cell receptor beta chains from one specimen sequenced in a study of cytomegalovirus exposure and HLA in healthy donors. PCR amplification relied on 60 Vbeta primers (plus 13 Jbeta primers). Libraries were prepared by immunoSEQ multiplex PCR; TCRdb keeps only in-frame clonotypes and omits some of them. This sample has 50,000 to 65,000 clones, with more than 70% found just once. Specimen: PBMCs. Receptor source: a woman between 40 and 55 years old in good health and CMV-seropositive.

The CDR3: CASTTGNYNEQFF. CDR3 in DNA: TGCGCCAGCACGACAGGGAACTACAATGAGCAGTTCTTC. V usage is TRBV5-1 and J usage is TRBJ2-1, with TRBD1 identical over 7 bases. CDR3 length equals 13 residues. Germline V CDR1 and CDR2: SGHRS, YFSETQ. V lost 6 bases and J lost 3; bases outside the gene matches: 3.

This clone was counted once. V usage is TRBV7-9 and J usage is TRBJ2-1, with D possibly TRBD2 on 6 matching bases. Trimming removed 3 bases from V and 5 bases from J, with 17 bases in between. This CDR3 comprises 16 residues. Germline CDR1 reads SEHNR; CDR2 reads FQNEAQ (reference sequence). In nucleotides, the CDR3 is TGTGCCAGCAGCTTTCTCCGGCGGGGCCGGCACAATGAGCAGTTCTTC. It yields the protein CASSFLRRGRHNEQFF. Drawing the rest from reference TRBV7-9 and TRBJ2-1, the complete variable domain is DTGVSQNPRHKITKRGQNVTFRCDPISEHNRLYWYRQTLGQGPEFLTYFQNEAQLEKSRLLSDRFSAERPKGSFSTLEIQRTEQGDSAMYLCASSFLRRGRHNEQFFGPGTRLTVL.

This rearrangement joins TRBV7-9 to TRBJ1-2, with D maybe TRBD1 (6 bases). The CDR3 spans 14 residues. Trimming removed 1 base at V and 9 bases at J, with 15 bases between. Germline V gives CDR1 SEHNR, CDR2 FQNEAQ (reference sequence). In nucleotides, the CDR3 is TGTGCCAGCAGCTTAGACAATGGAGGACAGAGCTACACCTTC. As protein: CASSLDNGGQSYTF.

The V and J genes are TRBV5-1 and TRBJ2-1, with a tentative D call TRBD2 (5 bases). V gave up 6 bases and J gave up 8 bases, with 24 bases separating them. CDR1 and CDR2 (germline): SGHRS, YFSETQ. This CDR3 spans 16 amino acids. For the CDR3, the DNA is TGCGCCAGCATTCAGGACTTGGGAGCCGGGTCGGATGAGCAGTTCTTC. Its protein is CASIQDLGAGSDEQFF. Using reference TRBV5-1 and TRBJ2-1 for the parts outside the CDR3, the full variable domain is KAGVTQTPRYLIKTRGQQVTLSCSPISGHRSVSWYQQTPGQGLQFLFEYFSETQRNKGNFPGRFSGRQFSNSRSEMNVSTLELGDSALYLCASIQDLGAGSDEQFFGPGTRLTVL.

V and J are TRBV9 and TRBJ2-1, with TRBD2 matching over 9 bases. V was clipped by 3 bases and J by 8 bases; unmatched bases: 12. Germline lookup yields CDR1 SGDLS and CDR2 YYNGEE. The CDR3 consists of 16 residues. In nucleotides, the CDR3 is TGTGCCAGCAGCGGCGGGCAGGGCGGGGGGGTCTATGAGCAGTTCTTC. Protein product: CASSGGQGGGVYEQFF.

Concerning this clone itself: The junction departs from the called germline gene at one end, perhaps through a read error. V gene TRBV7-9 combines with J gene TRBJ2-2, with D uncertain. Germline V gives CDR1 SEHNR, CDR2 FQNEAQ (reference sequence). This CDR3 is built from 15 residues. CDR3 protein: CSSSLGTHNTGELFF. In DNA, the CDR3 is TGTTCCAGCAGCTTAGGTACTCATAACACCGGGGAGCTGTTTTTT. Using reference TRBV7-9 and TRBJ2-2 for the parts outside the CDR3, the full variable domain is DTGVSQNPRHKITKRGQNVTFRCDPISEHNRLYWYRQTLGQGPEFLTYFQNEAQLEKSRLLSDRFSAERPKGSFSTLEIQRTEQGDSAMYLCSSSLGTHNTGELFFGEGSRLTVL.

The V call is TRBV5-8, the J call TRBJ1-2; D is unclear. With 4 bases removed from V and 8 bases from J, the gap between germline ends came to 15 bases. The CDR3 is made up of 13 amino acids. Germline CDR1 is SGHTS and CDR2 is YDEGEE. CDR3 sequence: CASSEPGREGYTF. The CDR3 DNA is TGTGCCAGCAGCGAGCCGGGCCGGGAGGGCTACACCTTC.

About this clone: At one boundary the junction diverges from the germline segment, which might be a read error. The chain joins TRBV7-2 to TRBJ1-1, with 8 bases fitting TRBD1. The germline V gene has CDR1 SGHTA and CDR2 FQGNSA. The CDR3 length is 13 residues. The CDR3 DNA sequence: TGCGCCAGCAGCCTTACAGGGGGCACTGAAGCTTTCTTT. This gives the protein CASSLTGGTEAFF.

The chain links TRBV2 to TRBJ2-1, with a weak D call TRBD1 (5 bases). This CDR3 has 13 amino acids. Germline loops: CDR1 SNHLY, CDR2 FYNNEI. The V end was cut by 6 bases, the J end by 7 bases, with 13 bases between. The CDR3 nucleotides are TGTGCCAGCAGATATCCAGGGTGGAATGAGCAGTTCTTC. This gives the protein CASRYPGWNEQFF.

The V gene is TRBV27, the J gene TRBJ1-3; D is perhaps TRBD1 (6 bases). Per germline, CDR1 MNHEY and CDR2 SMNVEV (reference sequence). The CDR3 has 15 residues. Trimming removed 6 bases at V and 0 bases at J, with 12 bases between. The CDR3, as DNA: TGTGCCAGCAGCCAAGGGGGACCCTCTGGAAACACCATATATTTT. This encodes CASSQGGPSGNTIYF.